The rows below give T cell receptor beta chains drawn from one sample of a study of blood T cell repertoires in COVID-19. Using immunoSEQ multiplex PCR, the repertoire was profiled, and TCRdb retains in-frame clones only, with some absent. The data contain 90,000 to 120,000 clones, roughly nine tenths of them seen just once; the ten biggest clones take up 32%. Sequenced sample: peripheral blood. Receptors were obtained from a woman older than 75 with acute or convalescent COVID-19. CDR3s include the opening cysteine and the closing phenylalanine or tryptophan. A D gene is named only where the DNA matches it firmly. Size is stated for part of the rows, as once, few or many counts, or as a class when the clone is expanded.

CDR3nt	CDR3aa	abundance	v_gene	j_gene	d_gene
TGCGCCAGCAGCCTTCAGCGGGGGCCGACCTACGAGCAGTACTTC	CASSLQRGPTYEQYF	-	TRBV5-1	TRBJ2-7	TRBD2
TGTGCCAGCAGCTTAACAGGGAGAAACACTGAAGCTTTCTTT	CASSLTGRNTEAFF	-	TRBV11-3	TRBJ1-1	-
TGTGCCAGCAGTCTCGGGACACTGGGCACAGATACGCAGTATTTT	CASSLGTLGTDTQYF	-	TRBV7-9	TRBJ2-3	-
TGCGCCAGCAGGGCCACAGAGAACACTGAAGCTTTCTTT	CASRATENTEAFF	-	TRBV5-1	TRBJ1-1	-
TGTGCCAGTAGTATCGTCGTCCTAGGCTCCGGGGAGCTGTTTTTT	CASSIVVLGSGELFF	once	TRBV19	TRBJ2-2	-
TGTGCCAGCAGGTGGACAGGGCCCAACTATGGCTACACCTTC	CASRWTGPNYGYTF	-	TRBV5-6	TRBJ1-2	TRBD1
TGTGCCAGCAGCCCCAATCACGGGCAGGGGAGCTACGAGCAGTACTTC	CASSPNHGQGSYEQYF	-	TRBV3-1/TRBV3-2	TRBJ2-7	-
TGTGCCAGCAGCCAAGCCCCCGCAGGGTGGGTGAACACTGAAGCTTTCTTT	CASSQAPAGWVNTEAFF	-	TRBV3-1/TRBV3-2	TRBJ1-1	-
TGTGCCTGGACCGACAGGATGGGTGACACTGAAGCTTTCTTT	CAWTDRMGDTEAFF	-	TRBV30	TRBJ1-1	-
TGTGCCAGCAGCCACTCAGACGGCAGGGGGCATCAGCCCCAGCATTTT	CASSHSDGRGHQPQHF	-	TRBV3-1/TRBV3-2	TRBJ1-5	TRBD1
TGTGCCAGCAGCTTAGACCGGCGGGAGACCCAGTACTTC	CASSLDRRETQYF	-	TRBV11-2	TRBJ2-5	-
TGTGCCAGCAGAAGGATCGGCAGAGGTACGCAGTATTTT	CASRRIGRGTQYF	-	TRBV11-2	TRBJ2-3	-
TGTGCCAGCAGTCAAAGGAACAGGGTCGTAGATACGCAGTATTTT	CASSQRNRVVDTQYF	-	TRBV2	TRBJ2-3	-
TGTGCCTGGAGTCAGGACAATACCGATACGCAGTATTTT	CAWSQDNTDTQYF	-	TRBV30	TRBJ2-3	-
TGCGCCAGCAGCCAGCAGGGGTCTAATGAAAAACTGTTTTTT	CASSQQGSNEKLFF	-	TRBV5-1	TRBJ1-4	-
TGTGCCAGCAGCTTATCGACAGGGAATCAGCCCCAGCATTTT	CASSLSTGNQPQHF	-	TRBV7-2	TRBJ1-5	TRBD1
TGTGCCAGCAGCTTGGGGGAGGTAGAGACCCAGTACTTC	CASSLGEVETQYF	-	TRBV7-2	TRBJ2-5	-
TGTGCCAGCAGCTTAGAGGGACAGAACACCGGGGAGCTGTTTTTT	CASSLEGQNTGELFF	-	TRBV7-9	TRBJ2-2	-
TGCAGCGTTTACAGGGGTGGGGAGACCCAGTACTTC	CSVYRGGETQYF	-	TRBV29-1	TRBJ2-5	TRBD1
TGTGCCAGCAGCGTAACCCCCTGGGGGCGCGATGGCTACACCTTC	CASSVTPWGRDGYTF	few	TRBV9	TRBJ1-2	-
TGTGCCGTCTATCCCGACAGGCCAACCTACGAGCAGTACTTC	CAVYPDRPTYEQYF	-	TRBV2	TRBJ2-7	-
TGTGCCTGGAGTTGGGGCGGACACCAGAACACTGAAGCTTTCTTT	CAWSWGGHQNTEAFF	-	TRBV30	TRBJ1-1	-
TGTGCCAGCAGCGTCCAGGGGGCCCAAGAGACCCAGTACTTC	CASSVQGAQETQYF	-	TRBV9	TRBJ2-5	TRBD1
TGTGCCAGCAGGAACCAGGTCGGGACCCAGTACTTC	CASRNQVGTQYF	-	TRBV27	TRBJ2-5	-
TGTGCCAGTAGTATAGGGGTAGCGGGGGGCCGGGCAGATACGCAGTATTTT	CASSIGVAGGRADTQYF	-	TRBV19	TRBJ2-3	TRBD2
TGTGCCAGCAGCTTTACCCTTCCTGGGGGGGGCGGCCCAGATACGCAGTATTTT	CASSFTLPGGGGPDTQYF	few	TRBV7-2	TRBJ2-3	-
TGCGCCAGCAGCTTGGGGGGATCACGGGAGGAGACCCAGTACTTC	CASSLGGSREETQYF	-	TRBV5-1	TRBJ2-5	-
TGTGCCACCAGTAAAAGGGGCTATGGCTACACCTTC	CATSKRGYGYTF	-	TRBV24-1	TRBJ1-2	-